What follows are 15 T cell receptor beta chains derived from one specimen sequenced in a study of CD8 T cells in Susac syndrome. The RNA input was roughly 0.45 to 1 ug, and it was reverse transcribed with random hexamers. TCRdb re-called the immunoSEQ multiplex PCR reads through MiXCR, storing one row per CDR3 protein. The sample lists 170,000 or so distinct CDR3 sequences; roughly 94% were seen once. The sequencing sample was made of CD4+ T cells from PBMCs. These receptors all come from a human donor with Susac syndrome.

This clonotype has more than one count but fewer than ten. The J gene is TRBJ1-2, the V gene TRBV12-3 or TRBV12-4; a weak D match, TRBD1 (6 bases). With 2 bases removed from V and 5 bases from J, the gap between germline ends came to 9 bases. CDR3 size: 13 residues. CDR3 nucleotides: TGTGCCAGCAGTTTAAATAGGGGGTATGGCTACACCTTC. Protein: CASSLNRGYGYTF.

The chain joins TRBV29-1 to TRBJ2-7; 12 bases map to TRBD2. The CDR3 runs 14 residues. Germline V gene sequence: CDR1 SQVTM, CDR2 ANQGSEA. The V gene end was trimmed by 1 base and the J gene end by 4 bases; junction bases not matched to a gene: 2. CDR3 loop: CSVEGLAGVYEQYF. The CDR3 coding sequence is TGCAGCGTTGAAGGACTAGCGGGGGTATACGAGCAGTACTTC.

CDR3 sequence reads: CASSPTSGGTYNEQFF. CDR3 coding DNA: TGTGCCAGCAGCCCCACGAGCGGGGGGACCTACAATGAGCAGTTCTTC. The rearrangement joins TRBV6-1 to TRBJ2-1; 9 bases are shared with TRBD2. J lost 2 bases, V lost 6 bases, and 8 bases had no gene match. The CDR3 totals 16 residues. CDR1 is MNHNS and CDR2 is SASEGT in the germline V gene.

The rearrangement joins TRBV11-3 to TRBJ2-6; no definite D call. Trimming shortened V by 5 bases and J by 0 bases, and 8 bases separated the two germline ends. This CDR3 is 15 amino acids long. Germline assignment: CDR1 SGHNT and CDR2 YENEEA. The CDR3 bases are TGTGCCAGCAGCGCACAGCGCTCTGGGGCCAACGTCCTGACTTTC. It yields the protein CASSAQRSGANVLTF.

V gene TRBV9 combines with J gene TRBJ2-3; TRBD1 matches at 9 bases. Trimming cost V 3 bases and J 3 bases; bases outside gene matches: 5. The CDR3 is made up of 15 amino acids. Looked up from germline, CDR1 is SGDLS and CDR2 is YYNGEE. CDR3 protein: CASSARGTGTDTQYF. The DNA for the CDR3 is TGTGCCAGCAGCGCGAGGGGGACAGGGACAGATACGCAGTATTTT.

The J gene is TRBJ2-1, the V gene TRBV4-1, with D tentatively TRBD2 (6 bases). The CDR3 runs to 15 residues. The V gene lost 1 base and the J gene lost 9 bases, with 16 bases spanning the gap. Germline loops: CDR1 MGHRA, CDR2 YSYEKL. CDR3 sequence reads: CASSQGRAGRSEQFF. CDR3 sequence (DNA): TGCGCCAGCAGCCAAGGGAGGGCAGGGAGGAGTGAGCAGTTCTTC.

The chain joins TRBV18 to TRBJ2-1, with D unclear. V lost 1 base and J 7 bases, leaving 8 bases between the germline ends. Germline V lookup: CDR1 KGHSH, CDR2 LQKENI. This CDR3 has 13 amino acids. CDR3 nucleotide sequence: TGTGCCAGCTCACCACAGGGAACAAATGAGCAGTTCTTC. Its translation: CASSPQGTNEQFF.

The chain has TRBV7-2 and TRBJ1-2, with no clear D. Germline V CDR1 and CDR2: SGHTA, FQGNSA. The CDR3 is 14 amino acids. Trimming removed 2 bases at V and 1 base at J, with 8 bases between. CDR3 bases: TGTGCCAGCAGCTTAACAGCCCATAACTATGGCTACACCTTC. It codes for CASSLTAHNYGYTF. Combining the CDR3 with reference TRBV7-2 and TRBJ1-2 gives the whole variable domain GAGVSQSPSNKVTEKGKDVELRCDPISGHTALYWYRQSLGQGLEFLIYFQGNSAPDKSGLPSDRFSAERTGGSVSTLTIQRTQQEDSAVYLCASSLTAHNYGYTFGSGTRLTVV.

As DNA, the CDR3 is TGTGCCACACGAAACCTTTTGACAGGGGGGGAGACCGGGGAGCTGTTTTTT. Protein sequence: CATRNLLTGGETGELFF. The V gene is TRBV10-3, the J gene TRBJ2-2; 9 nucleotides align to TRBD1. In germline, CDR1 is ENHRY, CDR2 SYGVKD. With V trimmed by 10 bases and J by 5 bases, 17 bases remained unmatched. The CDR3 covers 17 residues.

The rearrangement uses TRBV6-5 and TRBJ1-1; D not resolved. The CDR3 consists of 13 residues. V was shortened by 6 bases and J by 4 bases, with 12 bases between the two germline ends. Germline CDR1 MNHEY, CDR2 SVGAGI. This CDR3 is CASSSRHGTEAFF. Here the CDR3 DNA reads TGTGCCAGCAGCTCACGCCATGGCACTGAAGCTTTCTTT.

The gene calls are TRBV2 and TRBJ1-5; 9 nucleotides match TRBD1. After removal of 3 bases from V and 7 bases from J, the junction contained 4 bases not matched to a gene. Per the germline V gene, CDR1 is SNHLY and CDR2 is FYNNEI. The CDR3 totals 14 residues. The CDR3 is CASSDWTGVQPQHF. For the CDR3, the DNA is TGTGCCAGCAGTGATTGGACAGGGGTGCAGCCCCAGCATTTT.

V usage is TRBV4-1 and J usage is TRBJ1-6; 7 nucleotides align to TRBD1. The germline CDR1 and CDR2 sequences are MGHRA and YSYEKL. After removal of 4 bases from V and 3 bases from J, the junction contained 9 bases not matched to a gene. The CDR3 sequence is 17 residues long. DNA for the CDR3: TGCGCCAGCAGCCCGGGGACAGCCAGGAACTATAATTCACCCCTCCACTTT. It is translated as CASSPGTARNYNSPLHF.

V usage is TRBV12-3 or TRBV12-4 and J usage is TRBJ1-3, with TRBD1 as a possible D gene (6 bases). The CDR3 runs to 14 residues. Trimming left V 4 bases short and J 1 base short, with 8 bases between. The chain's CDR3 is CASSYRESGNTIYF. The CDR3, as DNA: TGTGCCAGCAGTTACAGGGAATCTGGAAACACCATATATTTT.

This rearrangement joins TRBV29-1 to TRBJ2-5, with unresolved D. Per germline, CDR1 SQVTM and CDR2 ANQGSEA. This CDR3 comprises 11 residues. Trimming removed 4 bases from V and 2 bases from J, with 5 bases in between. In DNA form, the CDR3 reads TGCAGCGTTGGTCCTCAAGAGACCCAGTACTTC. Its protein is CSVGPQETQYF.

The chain combines TRBV20-1 with TRBJ2-7; D unresolved. The germline V gene encodes CDR1 DFQATT and CDR2 SNEGSKA (reference sequence). The CDR3 sequence is 11 residues long. Trimming cost V 2 bases and J 6 bases, with 8 bases left between them. CDR3 amino acids: CSARYGLEQYF. The CDR3 region has the DNA TGCAGTGCTAGATATGGGCTCGAGCAGTACTTC.